A single sample is the source of the 12 T cell receptor beta chains below, sequenced in a study of T cell repertoires in ileal Crohn's disease. Time point described: neoterminal ileum biopsy at postoperative endoscopy, about 6 months after surgery. Data came from immunoSEQ multiplex PCR; TCRdb stores just in-frame clones and leaves some out. The sample gives some 20,000 clones, 72% of which show up once; about 4.4% is in the top ten. Sequenced: ileal tissue. Receptors originate from an adult with Crohn's disease.

V gene TRBV29-1 combines with J gene TRBJ1-2; 8 bases fit TRBD1. The ends lost 4 bases at V and 1 base at J; junction bases unmatched: 2. CDR1 and CDR2 from the germline V gene are SQVTM and ANQGSEA. CDR3 length: 13 residues. CDR3 bases: TGCAGCGTTGGACAGGGGAATAACTATGGCTACACCTTC. It is translated as CSVGQGNNYGYTF.

The chain recombines TRBV18 with TRBJ1-5; 8 nucleotides match TRBD1. Unmatched junction bases numbered 7, after V lost 3 bases and J lost 6 bases. Germline values: CDR1 KGHSH, CDR2 LQKENI. The CDR3 runs 15 residues. CDR3 DNA sequence: TGTGCCAGCTCACCCTCGACAGGGGCGCTTCAGCCCCAGCATTTT. Amino acid sequence: CASSPSTGALQPQHF. The whole variable domain, filled in from reference TRBV18 and TRBJ1-5, reads NAGVMQNPRHLVRRRGQEARLRCSPMKGHSHVYWYRQLPEEGLKFMVYLQKENIIDESGMPKERFSAEFPKEGPSILRIQQVVRGDSAAYFCASSPSTGALQPQHFGDGTRLSIL.

The rearrangement joins TRBV5-6 to TRBJ1-1; D remains unclear. V gave up 6 bases and J gave up 1 base, with 13 bases separating them. CDR1 and CDR2 (germline): SGHDT, YYEEEE. The CDR3 spans 14 residues. The CDR3 loop reads CASMSGVGNTEAFF. The CDR3, as DNA: TGTGCCAGCATGAGCGGGGTCGGGAACACTGAAGCTTTCTTT.

The J gene is TRBJ1-1, the V gene TRBV4-3, with 9 bases that match TRBD1. In germline, CDR1 is LGHNA, CDR2 YSLEER. With V trimmed by 3 bases and J by 0 bases, 11 bases remained unmatched. CDR3 length: 18 residues. The CDR3 DNA reads as TGCGCCAGCAGCCAGGACAGGGGTCGATTCCGCATGAACACTGAAGCTTTCTTT. Amino acid sequence: CASSQDRGRFRMNTEAFF.

The chain joins TRBV5-6 to TRBJ1-2; TRBD1 agrees at 7 bases. J lost 8 bases, V lost 4 bases, and 14 bases had no gene match. The CDR3 has 15 amino acids. CDR1 and CDR2 from the germline V gene are SGHDT and YYEEEE. The CDR3 here is CASSHLNDRVGGYTF. The CDR3 nucleotides read TGTGCCAGCAGCCACCTTAACGACAGGGTAGGCGGCTACACCTTC.

This rearrangement joins TRBV7-2 to TRBJ2-2; TRBD2 matches at 8 bases. Germline V gene data show CDR1 as SGHTA and CDR2 as FQGNSA. The CDR3 contains 18 residues. V gave up 2 bases and J gave up 7 bases; unmatched junction bases: 15. The CDR3 spells CASSLFASGGQNVGELFF. CDR3 coding DNA: TGTGCCAGCAGCTTATTCGCCAGCGGGGGTCAAAATGTCGGGGAGCTGTTTTTT.

In its sample, this clone was seen a few times. This rearrangement joins TRBV5-1 to TRBJ2-7, with 12 nucleotides matching TRBD1. Trimming at V came to 4 bases and at J to 6 bases, leaving 8 bases not matched to a gene. The CDR3 is 15 residues long. Germline V gives CDR1 SGHRS, CDR2 YFSETQ. CDR3 DNA sequence: TGCGCCAGCAGCCCTACCGGGACAGGGGGCCTCGAGCAGTACTTC. Protein product: CASSPTGTGGLEQYF. Filled out from reference TRBV5-1 and TRBJ2-7, the complete variable domain reads KAGVTQTPRYLIKTRGQQVTLSCSPISGHRSVSWYQQTPGQGLQFLFEYFSETQRNKGNFPGRFSGRQFSNSRSEMNVSTLELGDSALYLCASSPTGTGGLEQYFGPGTRLTVT.

The gene calls are TRBV30 and TRBJ1-2; TRBD1 matches at 7 bases. The CDR3 runs to 12 residues. V shed 5 bases and J 8 bases; nucleotides not matched to a gene: 8. CDR1 and CDR2 (germline): GTSNPN, SVGIG (reference sequence). This CDR3 is CAWDRVMPGYTF. DNA of the CDR3: TGTGCCTGGGACAGGGTTATGCCCGGCTACACCTTC.

The chain links TRBV30 to TRBJ2-2; D is possibly TRBD1 (6 bases). CDR1 is GTSNPN and CDR2 is SVGIG in the germline V gene (reference sequence). V was cut by 1 base and J by 5 bases, with 17 bases left in between. The CDR3 totals 16 residues. This CDR3 reads CAWSEWSGTITGELFF. Here the CDR3 DNA reads TGTGCCTGGAGTGAGTGGTCGGGGACAATTACCGGGGAGCTGTTTTTT. The variable domain in full, with the rest retrieved from reference TRBV30 and TRBJ2-2, is SQTIHQWPATLVQPVGSPLSLECTVEGTSNPNLYWYRQAAGRGLQLLFYSVGIGQISSEVPQNLSASRPQDRQFILSSKKLLLSDSGFYLCAWSEWSGTITGELFFGEGSRLTVL.

The chain has TRBV29-1 and TRBJ1-1, with TRBD1 matching 9 bases. The CDR3 totals 14 residues. The germline gives CDR1 SQVTM, CDR2 ANQGSEA. V was pared by 7 bases and J by 4 bases, with 10 bases of the junction left unmatched. In DNA form, the CDR3 reads TGCAGCGCAAAAAGGGACAGGGAAGTCACTGAAGCTTTCTTT. Translating it yields CSAKRDREVTEAFF.

The rearrangement joins TRBV6-1 to TRBJ2-5, with D perhaps matching TRBD1 (5 bases). The ends were cut back, 5 bases at V and 2 bases at J, with 9 bases in the middle. The length of the CDR3 is 13 residues. Per germline, CDR1 MNHNS and CDR2 SASEGT. The CDR3 protein is CASSRTFQETQYF. The CDR3 nucleotides read TGTGCCAGCAGTAGGACATTTCAAGAGACCCAGTACTTC.

The genes are TRBV7-2 and TRBJ2-1, with 8 bases that match TRBD2. With V trimmed by 6 bases and J by 8 bases, 15 bases remained unmatched. Germline V CDR1 and CDR2: SGHTA, FQGNSA. The CDR3 covers 16 residues. CDR3 DNA sequence: TGTGCCAGCAGAGAATCCGGGACTAGTTTTTTTTATGAGCAGTTCTTC. This translates into CASRESGTSFFYEQFF.